This T cell receptor (beta chain) was identified during a study of T-cell memory formation after mild COVID-19. Background on the study: TCR clusters showed largely donor specificity.

Trimming left V 4 bases short and J 3 bases short, with 7 bases between. Germline CDR1 reads SGHTA; CDR2 reads FQGNSA. This CDR3 contains 12 residues. Constant-segment-primed 5'RACE gave TCR alpha and TCR beta cDNA libraries with sample barcodes and UMIs. TCRdb reanalysed the 5' RACE reads using MiXCR and keeps one entry per CDR3 protein. The table includes roughly 220,000 distinct CDR3 sequences, 9% to 10% detected once. The clonotype originates from a man aged 18 to 29 who had mild COVID-19 (a few samples of this study predate the infection). Cell type and time point are not known. This chain links TRBV7-2 with TRBJ2-7; D gene ambiguous. Sequenced: PBMCs or a T cell subset sorted from them (not recorded which). The CDR3 protein is CASSSTGYEQYV. CDR3 coding DNA: TGTGCCAGCAGCTCCACGGGCTACGAGCAGTACGTC.